A selection of T cell receptor beta chains follows, all from one sample in a study of T cells in localized non-small cell lung cancer. Sequencing was performed with immunoSEQ multiplex PCR; in TCRdb, only in-frame clones are kept and a portion is missing. The sample records some 85,000 clones, around three quarters being singletons. The source material was PBMCs, sampled before any cancer treatment. These receptors all stem from a man aged 40 to 70 with stage II squamous cell lung carcinoma. The CDR3 runs from the conserved cysteine through the conserved F or W. A D gene is named only where the DNA matches it firmly. The size field is filled for only some rows; it gives once, few, many or a size class.

v_call: TRBV28
cdr3_length: 16
clone_size: .
j_call: TRBJ2-2
d_call: TRBD1
cdr3_aa: CASSLTGTGKAGELFF
cdr3_nt: TGTGCCAGCAGTTTAACCGGGACAGGGAAAGCCGGGGAGCTGTTTTTT

v_call: TRBV7-2
cdr3_length: 12
clone_size: .
j_call: TRBJ1-2
d_call: .
cdr3_aa: CASSLAVYGYTF
cdr3_nt: TGTGCCAGCAGCTTAGCTGTCTATGGCTACACCTTC

v_call: TRBV4-3
cdr3_length: 16
clone_size: .
j_call: TRBJ1-1
d_call: .
cdr3_aa: CASSQEPTGGNTEAFF
cdr3_nt: TGCGCCAGCAGCCAAGAGCCTACAGGTGGGAACACTGAAGCTTTCTTT

v_call: TRBV7-2
cdr3_length: 13
clone_size: once
j_call: TRBJ2-7
d_call: .
cdr3_aa: CASSDNGAYEQYF
cdr3_nt: TGTGCCAGCAGCGACAACGGTGCCTACGAGCAGTACTTC

v_call: TRBV27
cdr3_length: 17
clone_size: few
j_call: TRBJ1-5
d_call: .
cdr3_aa: CASSFRAEGSANQPQHF
cdr3_nt: TGTGCCAGCAGTTTCAGGGCGGAAGGGTCTGCCAATCAGCCCCAGCATTTT

v_call: TRBV10-3
cdr3_length: 13
clone_size: .
j_call: TRBJ2-5
d_call: TRBD2
cdr3_aa: CATWGGSGETQYF
cdr3_nt: TGTGCCACGTGGGGGGGGTCTGGAGAGACCCAGTACTTC

v_call: TRBV7-8
cdr3_length: 16
clone_size: medium-sized
j_call: TRBJ2-7
d_call: TRBD1
cdr3_aa: CASSLVPGTDSYEQYF
cdr3_nt: TGTGCCAGCAGCTTAGTACCCGGGACAGACTCCTACGAGCAGTACTTC

v_call: TRBV6-1
cdr3_length: 12
clone_size: .
j_call: TRBJ1-4
d_call: .
cdr3_aa: CASSGYNEKLFF
cdr3_nt: TGTGCCAGCAGTGGCTATAATGAAAAACTGTTTTTT

v_call: TRBV5-1
cdr3_length: 13
clone_size: few
j_call: TRBJ1-3
d_call: TRBD1
cdr3_aa: CASATGSGNTIYF
cdr3_nt: TGCGCCAGCGCGACAGGGTCTGGAAACACCATATATTTT

v_call: TRBV9
cdr3_length: 16
clone_size: .
j_call: TRBJ2-1
d_call: TRBD2
cdr3_aa: CASSVGRGESRGEQFF
cdr3_nt: TGTGCCAGCAGCGTCGGGAGGGGGGAGTCACGGGGTGAGCAGTTCTTC

v_call: TRBV4-1
cdr3_length: 13
clone_size: .
j_call: TRBJ1-2
d_call: .
cdr3_aa: CASSQGLSYGYTF
cdr3_nt: TGCGCCAGCAGCCAAGGGTTGTCTTATGGCTACACCTTC

v_call: TRBV10-3
cdr3_length: 13
clone_size: once
j_call: TRBJ2-7
d_call: .
cdr3_aa: CAISSSGTPEQYF
cdr3_nt: TGTGCCATCAGTAGTTCCGGGACACCCGAGCAGTACTTC

v_call: TRBV6-5
cdr3_length: 13
clone_size: .
j_call: TRBJ2-7
d_call: .
cdr3_aa: CASRGEASYEQYF
cdr3_nt: TGTGCCAGCAGAGGGGAAGCCTCCTACGAGCAGTACTTC

v_call: TRBV6-5
cdr3_length: 15
clone_size: .
j_call: TRBJ2-3
d_call: TRBD2
cdr3_aa: CASRVSSGLTDTQYF
cdr3_nt: TGTGCCAGCAGGGTTTCTAGCGGACTCACAGATACGCAGTATTTT

v_call: TRBV19
cdr3_length: 17
clone_size: .
j_call: TRBJ1-1
d_call: .
cdr3_aa: CASSPIENRPGNTEAFF
cdr3_nt: TGTGCCAGTAGTCCAATCGAGAACAGGCCCGGAAACACTGAAGCTTTCTTT

v_call: TRBV6-1
cdr3_length: 17
clone_size: once
j_call: TRBJ1-4
d_call: TRBD1
cdr3_aa: CASSERRQGRIREKLFF
cdr3_nt: TGTGCCAGCAGTGAAAGGAGACAGGGTAGGATTAGAGAAAAACTGTTTTTT

v_call: TRBV7-2
cdr3_length: 14
clone_size: .
j_call: TRBJ2-5
d_call: .
cdr3_aa: CASSRMGGMETQYF
cdr3_nt: TGTGCCAGCAGCCGGATGGGCGGGATGGAGACCCAGTACTTC

v_call: TRBV19
cdr3_length: 17
clone_size: .
j_call: TRBJ2-2
d_call: .
cdr3_aa: CASSISPHLGGNGELFF
cdr3_nt: TGTGCCAGTAGTATTTCTCCCCACTTGGGGGGTAACGGGGAGCTGTTTTTT

v_call: TRBV5-1
cdr3_length: 15
clone_size: .
j_call: TRBJ2-3
d_call: .
cdr3_aa: CASSLGQSLADTQYF
cdr3_nt: TGCGCCAGCAGCTTGGGACAGAGCTTGGCAGATACGCAGTATTTT

v_call: TRBV18
cdr3_length: 13
clone_size: .
j_call: TRBJ1-2
d_call: TRBD1
cdr3_aa: CASSLGTGGGYTF
cdr3_nt: TGTGCCAGCTCACTCGGGACAGGGGGTGGCTACACCTTC

v_call: TRBV9
cdr3_length: 14
clone_size: .
j_call: TRBJ2-7
d_call: .
cdr3_aa: CASSVESGFYEQYF
cdr3_nt: TGTGCCAGCAGCGTAGAGTCGGGTTTTTACGAGCAGTACTTC

v_call: TRBV2
cdr3_length: 16
clone_size: .
j_call: TRBJ1-6
d_call: TRBD1
cdr3_aa: CASRKGRTGGLSPLHF
cdr3_nt: TGTGCCAGCAGGAAGGGCCGAACAGGGGGTTTATCACCCCTCCACTTT

v_call: TRBV28
cdr3_length: 16
clone_size: .
j_call: TRBJ2-7
d_call: .
cdr3_aa: CASRLGGRTDPYEQYF
cdr3_nt: TGTGCCAGCAGATTGGGAGGACGGACAGATCCCTACGAGCAGTACTTC

v_call: TRBV18
cdr3_length: 15
clone_size: once
j_call: TRBJ2-3
d_call: .
cdr3_aa: CASSNFEGSSDTQYF
cdr3_nt: TGTGCCAGCTCGAACTTTGAGGGGAGCTCAGATACGCAGTATTTT

v_call: TRBV7-8
cdr3_length: 17
clone_size: .
j_call: TRBJ2-3
d_call: TRBD2
cdr3_aa: CASSLARTSGSTDTQYF
cdr3_nt: TGTGCCAGCAGCTTAGCTCGGACTAGCGGGAGCACAGATACGCAGTATTTT

v_call: TRBV25-1
cdr3_length: 14
clone_size: .
j_call: TRBJ2-7
d_call: TRBD1
cdr3_aa: CASSKGTGAYEQYF
cdr3_nt: TGTGCCAGCAGTAAGGGGACAGGGGCCTACGAGCAGTACTTC

v_call: TRBV5-4
cdr3_length: 15
clone_size: many
j_call: TRBJ2-1
d_call: .
cdr3_aa: CASSLAQGSYNEQFF
cdr3_nt: TGTGCCAGCAGCTTGGCCCAAGGGAGCTACAATGAGCAGTTCTTC

v_call: TRBV19
cdr3_length: 14
clone_size: few
j_call: TRBJ2-1
d_call: TRBD1
cdr3_aa: CASLGDRRYNEQFF
cdr3_nt: TGTGCCAGCCTAGGGGACAGACGTTACAATGAGCAGTTCTTC

v_call: TRBV9
cdr3_length: 13
clone_size: .
j_call: TRBJ2-1
d_call: .
cdr3_aa: CASSVGDFDGQFF
cdr3_nt: TGTGCCAGCAGCGTAGGAGACTTTGACGGGCAGTTCTTC

v_call: TRBV5-4
cdr3_length: 13
clone_size: .
j_call: TRBJ2-1
d_call: .
cdr3_aa: CASSSGQLGEQFF
cdr3_nt: TGTGCCAGCAGCTCCGGGCAGTTGGGTGAGCAGTTCTTC

v_call: TRBV7-9
cdr3_length: 11
clone_size: .
j_call: TRBJ2-4
d_call: .
cdr3_aa: CASEVGNIQYF
cdr3_nt: TGTGCCAGCGAGGTGGGGAACATTCAGTACTTC

v_call: TRBV10-3
cdr3_length: 15
clone_size: .
j_call: TRBJ1-4
d_call: TRBD1
cdr3_aa: CAISGAGGTNEKLFF
cdr3_nt: TGTGCCATCAGTGGTGCAGGGGGAACTAATGAAAAACTGTTTTTT

v_call: TRBV7-2
cdr3_length: 16
clone_size: .
j_call: TRBJ1-3
d_call: .
cdr3_aa: CASSLASQQFGNTIYF
cdr3_nt: TGTGCCAGCAGCTTAGCTAGCCAACAGTTTGGAAACACCATATATTTT

v_call: TRBV15
cdr3_length: 15
clone_size: .
j_call: TRBJ1-1
d_call: TRBD1
cdr3_aa: CATSRDEQGKTEAFF
cdr3_nt: TGTGCCACCAGCAGAGATGAACAGGGGAAAACTGAAGCTTTCTTT

v_call: TRBV28
cdr3_length: 15
clone_size: .
j_call: TRBJ1-5
d_call: .
cdr3_aa: CASSSSGVSNQPQHF
cdr3_nt: TGTGCCAGCAGTTCATCAGGGGTTAGCAATCAGCCCCAGCATTTT